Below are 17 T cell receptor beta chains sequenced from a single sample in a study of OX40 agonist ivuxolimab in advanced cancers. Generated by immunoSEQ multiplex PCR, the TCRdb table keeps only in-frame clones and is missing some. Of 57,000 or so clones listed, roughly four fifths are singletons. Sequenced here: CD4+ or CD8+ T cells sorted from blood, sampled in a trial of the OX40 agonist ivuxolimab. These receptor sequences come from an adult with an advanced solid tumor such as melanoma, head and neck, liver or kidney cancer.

The CDR3 DNA is TGTGCCTGGAGTGTAGGAAATTCGGCTCAGCCCCAGCATTTT. Its translation: CAWSVGNSAQPQHF. The V call is TRBV30, the J call TRBJ1-5; no clear D. Germline lookup yields CDR1 GTSNPN and CDR2 SVGIG (reference sequence). Deletions cut 0 bases from V and 6 bases from J, with 12 bases between. This CDR3 is 14 amino acids long. The whole variable domain, remainder taken from reference TRBV30 and TRBJ1-5, is SQTIHQWPATLVQPVGSPLSLECTVEGTSNPNLYWYRQAAGRGLQLLFYSVGIGQISSEVPQNLSASRPQDRQFILSSKKLLLSDSGFYLCAWSVGNSAQPQHFGDGTRLSIL.

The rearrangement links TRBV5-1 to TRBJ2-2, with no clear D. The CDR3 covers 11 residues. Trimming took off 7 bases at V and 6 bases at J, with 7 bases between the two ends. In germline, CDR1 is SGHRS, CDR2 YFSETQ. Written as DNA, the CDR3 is TGCGCCAGCGAGTGGGCCGGGGAGCTGTTTTTT. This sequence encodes CASEWAGELFF.

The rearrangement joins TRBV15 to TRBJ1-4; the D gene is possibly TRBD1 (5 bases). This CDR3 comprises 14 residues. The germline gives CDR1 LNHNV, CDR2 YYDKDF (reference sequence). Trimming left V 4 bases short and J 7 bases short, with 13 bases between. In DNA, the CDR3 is TGTGCCACCAGCATCACAGGTTCCGCTGAAAAACTGTTTTTT. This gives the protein CATSITGSAEKLFF.

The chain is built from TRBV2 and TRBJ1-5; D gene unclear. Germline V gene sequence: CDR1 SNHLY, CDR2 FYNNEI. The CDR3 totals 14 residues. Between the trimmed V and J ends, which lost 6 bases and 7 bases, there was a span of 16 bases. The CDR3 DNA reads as TGTGCCAGCAGCGGCGCCTTAACAACCCAGCCCCAGCATTTT. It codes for CASSGALTTQPQHF. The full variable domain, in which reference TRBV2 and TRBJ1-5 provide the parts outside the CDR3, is EPEVTQTPSHQVTQMGQEVILRCVPISNHLYFYWYRQILGQKVEFLVSFYNNEISEKSEIFDDQFSVERPDGSNFTLKIRSTKLEDSAMYFCASSGALTTQPQHFGDGTRLSIL.

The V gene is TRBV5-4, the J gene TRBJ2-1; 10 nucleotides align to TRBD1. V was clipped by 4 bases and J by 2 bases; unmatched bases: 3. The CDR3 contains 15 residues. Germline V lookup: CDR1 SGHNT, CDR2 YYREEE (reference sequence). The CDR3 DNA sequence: TGTGCCAGCAGCGCCGGGACAGGGGCCTACAATGAGCAGTTCTTC. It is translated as CASSAGTGAYNEQFF.

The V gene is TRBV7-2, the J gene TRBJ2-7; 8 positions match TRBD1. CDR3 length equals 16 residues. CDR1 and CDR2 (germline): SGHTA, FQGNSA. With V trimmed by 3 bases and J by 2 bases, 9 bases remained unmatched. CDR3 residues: CASSFMLDRVAYEQYF. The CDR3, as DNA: TGTGCCAGCAGCTTCATGCTGGACAGGGTTGCCTACGAGCAGTACTTC.

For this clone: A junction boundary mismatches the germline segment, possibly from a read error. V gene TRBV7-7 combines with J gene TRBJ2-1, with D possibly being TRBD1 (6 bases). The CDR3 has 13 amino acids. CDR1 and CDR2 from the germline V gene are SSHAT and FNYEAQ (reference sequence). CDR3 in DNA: TGTGCTAGCAGCCAACAGGGTGGCAATGAGCAGTTCTTC. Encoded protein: CASSQQGGNEQFF.

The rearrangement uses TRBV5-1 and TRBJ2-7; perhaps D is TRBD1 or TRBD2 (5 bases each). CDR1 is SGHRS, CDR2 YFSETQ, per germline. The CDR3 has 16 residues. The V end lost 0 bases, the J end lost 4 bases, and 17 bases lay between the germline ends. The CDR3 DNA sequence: TGCGCCAGCAGCTTGGAGGTGGGGACCTCAAGATACGAGCAGTACTTC. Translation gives CASSLEVGTSRYEQYF. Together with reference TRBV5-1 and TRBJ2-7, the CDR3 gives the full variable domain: KAGVTQTPRYLIKTRGQQVTLSCSPISGHRSVSWYQQTPGQGLQFLFEYFSETQRNKGNFPGRFSGRQFSNSRSEMNVSTLELGDSALYLCASSLEVGTSRYEQYFGPGTRLTVT.

The CDR3 region has the DNA TGTGCCAGCAGCAAAGAGGGGGTAGGGAGGGAAAAACTGTTTTTT. Translation: CASSKEGVGREKLFF. The V and J genes are TRBV11-2 and TRBJ1-4; a weak D match, TRBD1 (6 bases). This CDR3 spans 15 amino acids. The V end was cut by 5 bases, the J end by 8 bases, with 18 bases between. Germline lookup yields CDR1 SGHAT and CDR2 FQNNGV.

The CDR3 nucleotides read TGTGCCAGCAGCTTAGTGCGGGGGCTCGGCACAGATACGCAGTATTTT. It encodes CASSLVRGLGTDTQYF. The V gene is TRBV7-2, the J gene TRBJ2-3; TRBD2 might be the D (7 bases). V was clipped by 1 base and J by 1 base, with 12 bases between them. The CDR3 covers 16 residues. In germline, CDR1 is SGHTA, CDR2 FQGNSA.

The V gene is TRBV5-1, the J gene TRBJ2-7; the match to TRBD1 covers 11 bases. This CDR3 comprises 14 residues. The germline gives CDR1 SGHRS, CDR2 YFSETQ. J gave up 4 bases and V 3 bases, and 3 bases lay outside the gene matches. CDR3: CASSSGTGGYEQYF. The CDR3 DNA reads TGCGCCAGCAGCTCCGGGACAGGGGGGTACGAGCAGTACTTC.

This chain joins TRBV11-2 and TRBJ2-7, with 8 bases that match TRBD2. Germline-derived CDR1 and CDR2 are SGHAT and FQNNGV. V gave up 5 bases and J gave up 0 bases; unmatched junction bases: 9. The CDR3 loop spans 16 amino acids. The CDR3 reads CASSPWVAGSSYEQYF. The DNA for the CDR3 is TGTGCCAGCAGCCCCTGGGTAGCGGGGAGCTCCTACGAGCAGTACTTC.

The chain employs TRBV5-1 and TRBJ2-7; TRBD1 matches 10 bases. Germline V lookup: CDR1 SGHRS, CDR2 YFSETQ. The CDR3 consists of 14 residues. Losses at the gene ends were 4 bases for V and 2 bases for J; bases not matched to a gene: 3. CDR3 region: CASSNGQGAYEQYF. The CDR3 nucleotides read TGCGCCAGCAGCAACGGACAGGGGGCCTACGAGCAGTACTTC.

CDR3 sequence: CASSLGLAGGDGVTDTQYF. In DNA form, the CDR3 reads TGTGCCAGCAGCCTGGGACTAGCGGGGGGGGATGGCGTCACAGATACGCAGTATTTT. The rearrangement uses TRBV5-4 and TRBJ2-3, with TRBD2 matching over 16 bases. CDR1 and CDR2 from the germline V gene are SGHNT and YYREEE (reference sequence). CDR3 length equals 19 residues. V shed 4 bases, J shed 2 bases, and the junction held 10 bases outside the gene matches.

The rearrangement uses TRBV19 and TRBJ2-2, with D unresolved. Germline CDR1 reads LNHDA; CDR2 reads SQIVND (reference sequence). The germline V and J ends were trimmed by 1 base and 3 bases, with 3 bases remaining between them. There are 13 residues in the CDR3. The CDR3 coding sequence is TGTGCCAGTAGTATAGCGGACACCGGGGAGCTGTTTTTT. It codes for CASSIADTGELFF.

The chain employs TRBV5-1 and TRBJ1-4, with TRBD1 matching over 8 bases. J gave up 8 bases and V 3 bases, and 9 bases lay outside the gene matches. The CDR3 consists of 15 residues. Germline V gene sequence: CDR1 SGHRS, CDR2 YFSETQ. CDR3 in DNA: TGCGCCAGCAGCTCCCAGGGGGCTTATGGGGAAAAACTGTTTTTT. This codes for CASSSQGAYGEKLFF. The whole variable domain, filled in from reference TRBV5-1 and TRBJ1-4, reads KAGVTQTPRYLIKTRGQQVTLSCSPISGHRSVSWYQQTPGQGLQFLFEYFSETQRNKGNFPGRFSGRQFSNSRSEMNVSTLELGDSALYLCASSSQGAYGEKLFFGSGTQLSVL.

This CDR3 is CASSGGVGGSLAKNIQYF. CDR3 DNA: TGTGCCAGCAGTGGAGGGGTGGGCGGGTCACTAGCCAAAAACATTCAGTACTTC. This chain uses TRBV2 with TRBJ2-4; D may be TRBD1 or TRBD2 (5 bases each). This CDR3 has 18 amino acids. Germline V gene sequence: CDR1 SNHLY, CDR2 FYNNEI. Trimming cost V 4 bases and J 0 bases, with 19 bases left between them.